This is a list of T cell receptor beta chains from one sample in a study of T cells after yellow fever vaccination. MiXCR, applied by TCRdb to the 5' RACE reads, yields one record per CDR3 protein. The sample gives nearly 550,000 distinct CDR3 sequences, about a fifth of which show up once; about 13% is in the top ten. Specimen: PBMCs, collected 15 days after the yellow fever booster vaccination. Receptors originate from a man aged 25 to 40 who received the YFV17D yellow fever vaccine. The CDR3 runs from the conserved cysteine through the conserved F or W. D genes are given only for firm matches. Rows may omit the clone size; those that give it use once, few, many or a size class.

J gene: TRBJ1-1; clone size: few; V gene: TRBV6-6; D gene: NA; CDR3 DNA: TGTGCCAGCAGTCTAGGGGGGGGTGGAGCTTTCTTT; CDR3 protein: CASSLGGGGAFF
J gene: TRBJ2-7; clone size: NA; V gene: TRBV5-1; D gene: TRBD2; CDR3 DNA: TGCGCCAGCAGCTCGTCAGGGACTAGCGGGATCTACGAGCAGTACTTC; CDR3 protein: CASSSSGTSGIYEQYF
J gene: TRBJ2-3; clone size: few; V gene: TRBV5-1; D gene: TRBD1; CDR3 DNA: TGCGCCAGCCAACTACAGGGGATAGTATCAGATACGCAGTATTTT; CDR3 protein: CASQLQGIVSDTQYF
J gene: TRBJ2-7; clone size: few; V gene: TRBV28; D gene: NA; CDR3 DNA: TGTGCCAGCAGTTTCGGATTGCCACTATCCTACGAGCAGTACTTC; CDR3 protein: CASSFGLPLSYEQYF
J gene: TRBJ2-7; clone size: NA; V gene: TRBV6-5; D gene: NA; CDR3 DNA: TGTGCCAGCAGTTACTCCTACCGTCCAGGGGCGCCTCTCGAGCAGTACTTC; CDR3 protein: CASSYSYRPGAPLEQYF
J gene: TRBJ2-1; clone size: few; V gene: TRBV18; D gene: TRBD1; CDR3 DNA: TGTGCCAGCTCACCGCCGGGACAGGTTTTCGATGAGCAGTTCTTC; CDR3 protein: CASSPPGQVFDEQFF
J gene: TRBJ2-1; clone size: few; V gene: TRBV10-3; D gene: NA; CDR3 DNA: TGTGCCATCAAGGGAGGCGTGAGCTCCTACAATGAGCAGTTCTTC; CDR3 protein: CAIKGGVSSYNEQFF
J gene: TRBJ1-2; clone size: NA; V gene: TRBV18; D gene: NA; CDR3 DNA: TGTGCCAGCTCACCACCGGCGGGGAACTATGGCTACACCTTC; CDR3 protein: CASSPPAGNYGYTF
J gene: TRBJ1-2; clone size: many; V gene: TRBV20-1; D gene: NA; CDR3 DNA: TGCAGTGCTAGAGATCGGGGGAGCTATGGCTACACCTTC; CDR3 protein: CSARDRGSYGYTF
J gene: TRBJ2-7; clone size: many; V gene: TRBV29-1; D gene: NA; CDR3 DNA: TGCAGCGTCAAGACTCACGCCTACGAGCAGTACTTC; CDR3 protein: CSVKTHAYEQYF
J gene: TRBJ2-1; clone size: NA; V gene: TRBV7-3; D gene: NA; CDR3 DNA: TGTGCCAGCAGCCCTTATGACGGAGACTACAATGAGCAGTTCTTC; CDR3 protein: CASSPYDGDYNEQFF
J gene: TRBJ2-5; clone size: few; V gene: TRBV27; D gene: TRBD2; CDR3 DNA: TGTGCCAGCAGTTTAGGTTGGCGGGAGGTGGAGACCCAGTACTTC; CDR3 protein: CASSLGWREVETQYF
J gene: TRBJ2-7; clone size: few; V gene: TRBV5-1; D gene: TRBD1; CDR3 DNA: TGCGCCAGCAGCCCTGGACAGGGTATTTCGTACGAGCAGTACTTC; CDR3 protein: CASSPGQGISYEQYF
J gene: TRBJ2-1; clone size: few; V gene: TRBV5-1; D gene: NA; CDR3 DNA: TGCGCCAGCAGACGGGGGCGGGGAGACAATGAGCAGTTCTTC; CDR3 protein: CASRRGRGDNEQFF
J gene: TRBJ2-7; clone size: once; V gene: TRBV5-1; D gene: TRBD1; CDR3 DNA: TGCGCCAGCAGCGGCACCGGGACAGGTGTTGACGAGCAGTACTTC; CDR3 protein: CASSGTGTGVDEQYF
J gene: TRBJ2-7; clone size: few; V gene: TRBV6-5; D gene: NA; CDR3 DNA: TGTGCCAGCAGTTATGCCCAGGGTAATCGCTACGAGCAGTACTTC; CDR3 protein: CASSYAQGNRYEQYF
J gene: TRBJ2-1; clone size: NA; V gene: TRBV5-1; D gene: NA; CDR3 DNA: TGCGCCAGCAGCTTCCCGGACCGAGGGTACAATGAGCAGTTCTTC; CDR3 protein: CASSFPDRGYNEQFF
J gene: TRBJ2-5; clone size: many; V gene: TRBV10-2; D gene: NA; CDR3 DNA: TGCGCCAGCAGTGATTCCGTGACCCGAGAGACCCAGTACTTC; CDR3 protein: CASSDSVTRETQYF
J gene: TRBJ2-7; clone size: NA; V gene: TRBV7-2; D gene: NA; CDR3 DNA: TGTGCCAGCCAGTCCCAGGCAGGGGCCTACGAGCAGTACTTC; CDR3 protein: CASQSQAGAYEQYF
J gene: TRBJ1-5; clone size: few; V gene: TRBV24-1; D gene: NA; CDR3 DNA: TGTGCCACCAGTGCGATGAATCAGCCCCAGCATTTT; CDR3 protein: CATSAMNQPQHF
J gene: TRBJ2-1; clone size: NA; V gene: TRBV21-1; D gene: NA; CDR3 DNA: TGTGCCAGCAGCAAAGCGACTAGCGGGATCTATGAGCAGTTCTTC; CDR3 protein: CASSKATSGIYEQFF
J gene: TRBJ2-4; clone size: NA; V gene: TRBV7-2; D gene: TRBD1; CDR3 DNA: TGTGCCAGCAGCGTAAGGACAGGGACGAAAAACATTCAGTACTTC; CDR3 protein: CASSVRTGTKNIQYF
J gene: TRBJ2-1; clone size: NA; V gene: TRBV11-1; D gene: TRBD1; CDR3 DNA: TGTGCCAGCAGCTTAGAACCGCAGGGGGCAGACAATGAGCAGTTCTTC; CDR3 protein: CASSLEPQGADNEQFF
J gene: TRBJ2-7; clone size: few; V gene: TRBV6-5; D gene: TRBD1; CDR3 DNA: TGTGCCAGCAGACGGGGACAGATCTACGAGCAGTACTTC; CDR3 protein: CASRRGQIYEQYF
J gene: TRBJ2-3; clone size: many; V gene: TRBV12-3/TRBV12-4; D gene: NA; CDR3 DNA: TGTGCCAGCAGCCTGGCTGAGGCCGATACGCAGTATTTT; CDR3 protein: CASSLAEADTQYF
J gene: TRBJ2-3; clone size: few; V gene: TRBV20-1; D gene: TRBD2; CDR3 DNA: TGCAGTGCCGCTCTAGCGGGAGCCCCAGATACGCAGTATTTT; CDR3 protein: CSAALAGAPDTQYF
J gene: TRBJ2-7; clone size: NA; V gene: TRBV5-1; D gene: NA; CDR3 DNA: TGCGCCAGCGGCCAACCCTCGCTTGGCGAGCTGTACTTC; CDR3 protein: CASGQPSLGELYF
J gene: TRBJ2-1; clone size: few; V gene: TRBV7-6; D gene: NA; CDR3 DNA: TGTGCCAGCAGCTTAGCAGAGGTCTCCTACAATGAGCAGTTCTTC; CDR3 protein: CASSLAEVSYNEQFF
J gene: TRBJ2-3; clone size: many; V gene: TRBV20-1; D gene: NA; CDR3 DNA: TGCAGTGCTGCCCCGGTTGTATACGGGATCACAGATACGCAGTATTTT; CDR3 protein: CSAAPVVYGITDTQYF
J gene: TRBJ2-7; clone size: few; V gene: TRBV10-3; D gene: NA; CDR3 DNA: TGTGCCACCCGGGCTGATTCCTACGAGCAGTACTTC; CDR3 protein: CATRADSYEQYF
J gene: TRBJ2-7; clone size: few; V gene: TRBV7-9; D gene: TRBD2; CDR3 DNA: TGTGCCAGCAGCTTAGGGGCACTAGCGGGTCTCGAGCAGTACTTC; CDR3 protein: CASSLGALAGLEQYF
J gene: TRBJ2-1; clone size: few; V gene: TRBV29-1; D gene: NA; CDR3 DNA: TGCAGCGTTGCGGCGCTAACCCCTGTCAATGAGCAGTTCTTC; CDR3 protein: CSVAALTPVNEQFF
J gene: TRBJ1-1; clone size: NA; V gene: TRBV7-2; D gene: NA; CDR3 DNA: TGTGCCAGCAGCTTAGCGCGGGGGGGGCGTGAAGGCACTGAAGCTTTCTTT; CDR3 protein: CASSLARGGREGTEAFF
J gene: TRBJ1-1; clone size: NA; V gene: TRBV18; D gene: NA; CDR3 DNA: TGTGCCAGCTCACCACAGGAGCAGGGGTGGAGAACTGAAGCTTTCTTT; CDR3 protein: CASSPQEQGWRTEAFF
J gene: TRBJ2-3; clone size: NA; V gene: TRBV7-9; D gene: TRBD2; CDR3 DNA: TGTGCCAGCAGCTTAGCCTTGACTAGCGCGAGCACAGATACGCAGTATTTT; CDR3 protein: CASSLALTSASTDTQYF
J gene: TRBJ2-7; clone size: once; V gene: TRBV3-1; D gene: NA; CDR3 DNA: TGTGCCAGCAGCCAAGATGGGGGAACATCCGGATACGAGCAGTACTTC; CDR3 protein: CASSQDGGTSGYEQYF
J gene: TRBJ2-1; clone size: few; V gene: TRBV6-5; D gene: NA; CDR3 DNA: TGTGCCAGCAGTTACTCGAAACAGGGGAGGAATGAGCAGTTCTTC; CDR3 protein: CASSYSKQGRNEQFF
J gene: TRBJ2-3; clone size: NA; V gene: TRBV12-3/TRBV12-4; D gene: NA; CDR3 DNA: TGTGCCAGCAGTCCCTGGGGTACGCAGTATTTT; CDR3 protein: CASSPWGTQYF
J gene: TRBJ1-5; clone size: many; V gene: TRBV5-1; D gene: NA; CDR3 DNA: TGCGCCAGCAGCTTGGGACAGGAAAATCAGCCCCAGCATTTT; CDR3 protein: CASSLGQENQPQHF
J gene: TRBJ2-3; clone size: NA; V gene: TRBV20-1; D gene: NA; CDR3 DNA: TGCAGTGTAAGAGGTGGCGGGAAGAGCACAGATACGCAGTATTTT; CDR3 protein: CSVRGGGKSTDTQYF
J gene: TRBJ1-6; clone size: NA; V gene: TRBV9; D gene: NA; CDR3 DNA: TGTGCCAGCAGCGTGACTGGAAATTCACCCCTCCACTTT; CDR3 protein: CASSVTGNSPLHF
J gene: TRBJ2-5; clone size: NA; V gene: TRBV5-1; D gene: NA; CDR3 DNA: TGCGCCAGCAGCCCCGGCCAGGGTGGGGAATACCAAGAGACCCAGTACTTC; CDR3 protein: CASSPGQGGEYQETQYF
J gene: TRBJ2-1; clone size: NA; V gene: TRBV7-8; D gene: TRBD2; CDR3 DNA: TGTGCCAGCAGCCCCCGACCGGGAGGATTGGGCAATGAGCAGTTCTTC; CDR3 protein: CASSPRPGGLGNEQFF